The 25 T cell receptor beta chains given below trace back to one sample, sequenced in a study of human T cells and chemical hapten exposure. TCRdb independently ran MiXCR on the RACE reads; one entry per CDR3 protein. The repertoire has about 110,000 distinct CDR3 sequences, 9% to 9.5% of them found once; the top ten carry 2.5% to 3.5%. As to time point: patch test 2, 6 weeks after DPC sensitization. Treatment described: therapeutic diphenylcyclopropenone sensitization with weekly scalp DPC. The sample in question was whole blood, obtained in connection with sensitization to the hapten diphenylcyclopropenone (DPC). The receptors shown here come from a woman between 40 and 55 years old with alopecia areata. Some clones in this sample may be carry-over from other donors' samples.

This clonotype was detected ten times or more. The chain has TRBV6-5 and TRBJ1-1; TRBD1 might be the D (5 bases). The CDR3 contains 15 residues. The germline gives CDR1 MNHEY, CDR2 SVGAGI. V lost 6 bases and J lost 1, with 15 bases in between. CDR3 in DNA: TGTGCCAGCAGGGATCAGGGTGTACGGAACACTGAAGCTTTCTTT. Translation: CASRDQGVRNTEAFF.

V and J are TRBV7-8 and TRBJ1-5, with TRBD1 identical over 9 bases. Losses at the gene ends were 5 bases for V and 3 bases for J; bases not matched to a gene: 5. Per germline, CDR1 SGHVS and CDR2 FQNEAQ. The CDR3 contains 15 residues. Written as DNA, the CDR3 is TGTGCCAGCAGCGTTTGGACAGGGGACAATCAGCCCCAGCATTTT. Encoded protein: CASSVWTGDNQPQHF.

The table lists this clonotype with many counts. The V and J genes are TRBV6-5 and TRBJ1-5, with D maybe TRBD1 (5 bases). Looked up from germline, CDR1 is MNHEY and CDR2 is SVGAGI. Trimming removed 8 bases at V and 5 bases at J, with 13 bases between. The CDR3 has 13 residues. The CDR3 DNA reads TGTGCCAGCCGCGGGGCTTTTGATCAGCCCCAGCATTTT. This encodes CASRGAFDQPQHF.

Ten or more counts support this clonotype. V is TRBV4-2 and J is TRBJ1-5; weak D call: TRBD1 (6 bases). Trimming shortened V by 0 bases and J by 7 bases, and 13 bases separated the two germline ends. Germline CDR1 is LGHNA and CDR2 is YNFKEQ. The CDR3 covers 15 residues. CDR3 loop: CASSQERERGQPQHF. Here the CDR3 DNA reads TGTGCCAGCAGCCAAGAGAGGGAAAGGGGGCAGCCCCAGCATTTT.

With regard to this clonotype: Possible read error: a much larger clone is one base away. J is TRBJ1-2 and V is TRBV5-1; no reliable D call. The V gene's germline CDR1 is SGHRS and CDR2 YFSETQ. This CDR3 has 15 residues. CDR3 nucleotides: TGCACCAGCAGCTTGGGAGGATCAAGTACGTATGGCTACACCTTC. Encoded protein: CTSSLGGSSTYGYTF. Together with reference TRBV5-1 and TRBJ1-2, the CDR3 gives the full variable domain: KAGVTQTPRYLIKTRGQQVTLSCSPISGHRSVSWYQQTPGQGLQFLFEYFSETQRNKGNFPGRFSGRQFSNSRSEMNVSTLELGDSALYLCTSSLGGSSTYGYTFGSGTRLTVV.

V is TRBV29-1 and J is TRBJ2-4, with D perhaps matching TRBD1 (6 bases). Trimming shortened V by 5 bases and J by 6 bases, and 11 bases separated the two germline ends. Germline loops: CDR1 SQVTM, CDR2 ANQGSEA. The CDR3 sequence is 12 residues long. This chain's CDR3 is CSVSGARNIQYF. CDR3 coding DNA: TGCAGCGTTTCAGGGGCGAGAAACATTCAGTACTTC.

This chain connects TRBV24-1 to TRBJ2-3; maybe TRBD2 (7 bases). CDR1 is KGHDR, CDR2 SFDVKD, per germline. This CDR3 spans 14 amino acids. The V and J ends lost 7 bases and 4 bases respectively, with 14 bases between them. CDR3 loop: CATRRLGGPDTQYF. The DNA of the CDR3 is TGTGCCACCAGAAGGCTCGGGGGGCCAGATACGCAGTATTTT.

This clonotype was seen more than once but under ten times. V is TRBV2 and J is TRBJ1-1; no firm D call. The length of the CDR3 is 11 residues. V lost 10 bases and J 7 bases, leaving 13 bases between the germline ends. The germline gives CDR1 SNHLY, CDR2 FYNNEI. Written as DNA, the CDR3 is TGTGCCACCCCCCTTCCGCGTGAAGCTTTCTTT. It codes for CATPLPREAFF.

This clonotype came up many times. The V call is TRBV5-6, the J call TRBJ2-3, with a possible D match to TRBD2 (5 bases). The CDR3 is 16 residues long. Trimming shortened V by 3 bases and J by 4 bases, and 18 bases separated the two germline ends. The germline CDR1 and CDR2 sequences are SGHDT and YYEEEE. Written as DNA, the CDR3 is TGTGCCAGCAGCTCAAGACTGGCGGGCACCGCAGATACGCAGTATTTT. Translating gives CASSSRLAGTADTQYF.

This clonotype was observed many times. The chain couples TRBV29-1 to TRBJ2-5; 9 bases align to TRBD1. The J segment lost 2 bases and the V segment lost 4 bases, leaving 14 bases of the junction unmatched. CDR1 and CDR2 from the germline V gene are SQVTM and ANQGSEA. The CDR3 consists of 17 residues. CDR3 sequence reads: CSVVKRGTGFPQETQYF. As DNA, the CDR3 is TGCAGCGTTGTTAAACGGGGGACAGGGTTCCCACAAGAGACCCAGTACTTC.

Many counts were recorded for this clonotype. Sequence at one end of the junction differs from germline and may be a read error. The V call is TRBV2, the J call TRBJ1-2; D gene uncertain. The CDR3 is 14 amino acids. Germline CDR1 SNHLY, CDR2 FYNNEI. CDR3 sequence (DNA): TGTGCCAGCAATCCCGTGGGAGGTACTATGGTCGGTGCCTTC. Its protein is CASNPVGGTMVGAF.

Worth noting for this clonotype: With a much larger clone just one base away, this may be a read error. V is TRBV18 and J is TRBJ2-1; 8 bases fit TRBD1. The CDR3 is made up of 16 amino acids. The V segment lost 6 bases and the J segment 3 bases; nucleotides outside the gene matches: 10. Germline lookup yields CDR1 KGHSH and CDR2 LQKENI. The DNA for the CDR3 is TGTGCCAGCTCGTCCACGACAGGGGTCCTCTACAATGAGCAGTTCTTC. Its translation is CASSSTTGVLYNEQFF. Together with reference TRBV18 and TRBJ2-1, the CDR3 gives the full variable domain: NAGVMQNPRHLVRRRGQEARLRCSPMKGHSHVYWYRQLPEEGLKFMVYLQKENIIDESGMPKERFSAEFPKEGPSILRIQQVVRGDSAAYFCASSSTTGVLYNEQFFGPGTRLTVL.

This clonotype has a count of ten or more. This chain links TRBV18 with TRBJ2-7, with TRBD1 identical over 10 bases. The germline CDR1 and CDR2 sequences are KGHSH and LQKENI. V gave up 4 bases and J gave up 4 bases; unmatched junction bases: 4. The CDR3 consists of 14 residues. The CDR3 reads CASSRGQGNYEQYF. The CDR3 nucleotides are TGTGCCAGCTCACGGGGACAGGGGAATTACGAGCAGTACTTC.

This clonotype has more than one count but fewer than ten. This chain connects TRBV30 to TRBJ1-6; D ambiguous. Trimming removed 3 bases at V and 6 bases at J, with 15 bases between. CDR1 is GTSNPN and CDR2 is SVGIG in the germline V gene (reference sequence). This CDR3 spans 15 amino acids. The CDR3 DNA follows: TGTGCCTGGAGCCCACGTCTCCTGATTAATTCACCCCTCCACTTT. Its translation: CAWSPRLLINSPLHF.

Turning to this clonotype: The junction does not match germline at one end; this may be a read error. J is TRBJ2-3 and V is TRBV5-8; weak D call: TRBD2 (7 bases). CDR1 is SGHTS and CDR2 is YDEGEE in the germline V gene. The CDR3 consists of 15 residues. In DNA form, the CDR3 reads TGTGCCAGCAGTTTGGGAGGGGGGCCCACAGATGCGCAGTATTTT. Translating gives CASSLGGGPTDAQYF.

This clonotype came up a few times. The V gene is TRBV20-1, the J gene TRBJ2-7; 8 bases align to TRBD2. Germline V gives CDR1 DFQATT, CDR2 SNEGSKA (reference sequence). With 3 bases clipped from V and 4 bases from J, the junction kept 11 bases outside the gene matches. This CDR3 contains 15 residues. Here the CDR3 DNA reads TGCAGTGCTAGTCCCTCGGGCCGGGGGGGGTACGAGCAGTACTTC. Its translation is CSASPSGRGGYEQYF.

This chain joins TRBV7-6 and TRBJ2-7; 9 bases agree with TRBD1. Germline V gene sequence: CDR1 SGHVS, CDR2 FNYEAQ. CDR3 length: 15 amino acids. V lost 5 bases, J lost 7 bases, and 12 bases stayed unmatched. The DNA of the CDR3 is TGTGCCAGCAGCCCCGGTGGACAGGGGAGTGAGGAGCAGTACTTC. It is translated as CASSPGGQGSEEQYF. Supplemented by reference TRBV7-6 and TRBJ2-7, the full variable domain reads GAGVSQSPRYKVTKRGQDVALRCDPISGHVSLYWYRQALGQGPEFLTYFNYEAQQDKSGLPNDRFSAERPEGSISTLTIQRTEQRDSAMYRCASSPGGQGSEEQYFGPGTRLTVT.

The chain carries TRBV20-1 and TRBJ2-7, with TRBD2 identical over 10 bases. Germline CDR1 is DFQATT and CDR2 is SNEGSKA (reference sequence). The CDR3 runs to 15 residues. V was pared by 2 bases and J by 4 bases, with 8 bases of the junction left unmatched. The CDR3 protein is CSARQPGLARYEQYF. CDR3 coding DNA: TGCAGTGCTAGACAACCGGGACTAGCGCGTTACGAGCAGTACTTC.

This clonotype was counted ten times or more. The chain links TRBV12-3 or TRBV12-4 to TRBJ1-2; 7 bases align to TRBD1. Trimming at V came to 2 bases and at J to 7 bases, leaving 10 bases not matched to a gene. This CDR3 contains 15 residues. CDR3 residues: CASSLRGQRWAGYTF. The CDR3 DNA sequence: TGTGCCAGCAGTTTACGGGGACAGAGGTGGGCTGGCTACACCTTC.

CDR3 loop: CASSLDHRAPYNEQFF. The DNA for the CDR3 is TGTGCCAGCAGTTTAGATCACAGGGCCCCCTACAATGAGCAGTTCTTC. The chain carries TRBV28 and TRBJ2-1, with TRBD1 as a possible D gene (6 bases). The V gene lost 2 bases and the J gene lost 2 bases, with 13 bases spanning the gap. Germline-derived CDR1 and CDR2 are MDHEN and SYDVKM. The CDR3 is made up of 16 amino acids.

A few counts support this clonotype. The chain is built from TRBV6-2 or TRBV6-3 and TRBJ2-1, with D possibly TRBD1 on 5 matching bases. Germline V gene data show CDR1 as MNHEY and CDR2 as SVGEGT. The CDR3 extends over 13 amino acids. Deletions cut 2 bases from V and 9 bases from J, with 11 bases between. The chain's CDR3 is CASSYLWGSEQFF. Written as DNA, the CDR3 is TGTGCCAGCAGTTACCTCTGGGGCTCTGAGCAGTTCTTC.

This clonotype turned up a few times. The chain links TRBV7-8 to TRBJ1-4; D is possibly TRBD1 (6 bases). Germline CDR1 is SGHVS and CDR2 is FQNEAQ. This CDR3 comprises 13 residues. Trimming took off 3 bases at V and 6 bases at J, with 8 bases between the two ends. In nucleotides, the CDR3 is TGTGCCAGCAGCTTTAAGGGGGATGAAAAACTGTTTTTT. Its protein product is CASSFKGDEKLFF. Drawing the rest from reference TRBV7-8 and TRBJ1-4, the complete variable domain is GAGVSQSPRYKVAKRGQDVALRCDPISGHVSLFWYQQALGQGPEFLTYFQNEAQLDKSGLPSDRFFAERPEGSVSTLKIQRTQQEDSAVYLCASSFKGDEKLFFGSGTQLSVL.

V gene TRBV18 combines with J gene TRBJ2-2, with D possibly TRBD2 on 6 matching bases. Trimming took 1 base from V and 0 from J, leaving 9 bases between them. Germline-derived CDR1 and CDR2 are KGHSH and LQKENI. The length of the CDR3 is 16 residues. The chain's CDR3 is CASSPLAGSNTGELFF. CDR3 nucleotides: TGTGCCAGCTCACCACTCGCGGGGTCGAACACCGGGGAGCTGTTTTTT.

As DNA, the CDR3 is TGTGCCAGCAGCGGTAGAGGAGGAGTTGTCTATGGAAACACCATATATTTT. It translates to CASSGRGGVVYGNTIYF. The chain is built from TRBV12-3 or TRBV12-4 and TRBJ1-3; no reliable D call. Deletions cut 6 bases from V and 3 bases from J, with 21 bases between. The CDR3 is made up of 17 amino acids.

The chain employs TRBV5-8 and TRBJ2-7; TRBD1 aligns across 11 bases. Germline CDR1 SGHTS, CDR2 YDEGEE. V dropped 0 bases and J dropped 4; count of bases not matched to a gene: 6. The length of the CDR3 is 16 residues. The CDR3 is CASSLGTGQGAYEQYF. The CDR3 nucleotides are TGTGCCAGCAGCTTGGGTACCGGACAGGGGGCGTACGAGCAGTACTTC. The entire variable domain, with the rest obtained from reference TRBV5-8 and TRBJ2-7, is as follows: EAGVTQSPTHLIKTRGQQATLRCSPISGHTSVYWYQQALGLGLQFLLWYDEGEERNRGNFPPRFSGRQFPNYSSELNVNALELEDSALYLCASSLGTGQGAYEQYFGPGTRLTVT.